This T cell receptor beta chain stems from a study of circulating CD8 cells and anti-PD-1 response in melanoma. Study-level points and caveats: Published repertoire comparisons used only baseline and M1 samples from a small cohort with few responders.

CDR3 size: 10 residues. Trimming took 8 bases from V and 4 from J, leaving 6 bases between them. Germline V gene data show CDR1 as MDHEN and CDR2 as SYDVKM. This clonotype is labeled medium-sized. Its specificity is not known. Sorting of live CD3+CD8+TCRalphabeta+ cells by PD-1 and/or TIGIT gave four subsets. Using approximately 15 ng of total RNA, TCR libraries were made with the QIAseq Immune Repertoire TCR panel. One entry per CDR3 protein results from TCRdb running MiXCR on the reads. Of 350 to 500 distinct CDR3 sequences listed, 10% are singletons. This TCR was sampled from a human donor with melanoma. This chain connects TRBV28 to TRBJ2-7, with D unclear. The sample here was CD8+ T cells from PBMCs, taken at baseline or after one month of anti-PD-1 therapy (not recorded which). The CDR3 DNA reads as TGTGCCAGCGGGTCGTACGAGCAGTACTTC. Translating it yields CASGSYEQYF.